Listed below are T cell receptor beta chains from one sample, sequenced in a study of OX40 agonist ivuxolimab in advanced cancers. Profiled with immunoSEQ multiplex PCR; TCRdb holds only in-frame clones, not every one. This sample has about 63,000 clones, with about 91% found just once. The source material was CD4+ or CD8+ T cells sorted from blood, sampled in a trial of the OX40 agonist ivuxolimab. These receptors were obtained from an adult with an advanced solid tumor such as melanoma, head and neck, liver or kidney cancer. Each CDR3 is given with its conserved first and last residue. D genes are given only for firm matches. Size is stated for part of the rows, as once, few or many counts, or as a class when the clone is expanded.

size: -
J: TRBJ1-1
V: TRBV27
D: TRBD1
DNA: TGTGCCAGCAGTTTATGGAACAGGGGGAGGGGGAACACTGAAGCTTTCTTT
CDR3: CASSLWNRGRGNTEAFF

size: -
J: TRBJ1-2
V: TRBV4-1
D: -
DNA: TGCGCCAGCAGCCAGCCGGCAGGATCTGGGACTATCTATGGCTACACCTTC
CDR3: CASSQPAGSGTIYGYTF

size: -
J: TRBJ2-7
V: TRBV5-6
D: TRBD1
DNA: TGTGCCAGCAGCTTAGGGGGCGCGTGGATGTCCTACGAGCAGTACTTC
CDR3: CASSLGGAWMSYEQYF

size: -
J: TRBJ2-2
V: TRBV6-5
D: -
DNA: TGTGCCAGCAGTTACCGGGACGGCACCGGGGAGCTGTTTTTT
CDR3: CASSYRDGTGELFF

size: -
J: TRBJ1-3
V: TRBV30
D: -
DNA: TGTGCCTGCCCGTGGGGAAACACCATATATTTT
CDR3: CACPWGNTIYF

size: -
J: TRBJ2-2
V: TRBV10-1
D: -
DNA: TGCGCCAGCTCGGGCATCCCGACCGGGGAGCTGTTTTTT
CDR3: CASSGIPTGELFF

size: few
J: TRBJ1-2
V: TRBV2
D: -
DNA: TGTGCCAGCAGCTGGACTGCTGGCTACACCTTC
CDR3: CASSWTAGYTF

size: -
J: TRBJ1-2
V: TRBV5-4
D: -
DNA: TGTGCCAGCAGCCCGTACTCGCAGATTATTTACCGGGGCTACACCTTC
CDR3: CASSPYSQIIYRGYTF

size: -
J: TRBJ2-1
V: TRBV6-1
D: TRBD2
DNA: TGTGCCAGCAGTGAAGGGCGGGGGGGCTATGAGCAGTTCTTC
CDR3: CASSEGRGGYEQFF

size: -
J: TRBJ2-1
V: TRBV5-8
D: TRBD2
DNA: TGTGCCAGAGTTAAGAGCGGACTAGCGGGGGTCCTCTACAATGAGCAGTTCTTC
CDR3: CARVKSGLAGVLYNEQFF

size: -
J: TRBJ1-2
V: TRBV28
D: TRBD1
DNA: TGTGGCACACTACCCAGGGGGTATTACTATGGCTACACCTTC
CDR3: CGTLPRGYYYGYTF

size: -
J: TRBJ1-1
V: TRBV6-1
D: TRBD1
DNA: TGTGCCAGCAGTGAAGCGCTAGGGGGCTTAACTGAAGCTTTCTTT
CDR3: CASSEALGGLTEAFF

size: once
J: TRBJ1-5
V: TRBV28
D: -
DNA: TGTGCCAGCGCCCTGCGGATTCCGACAGGCGAAGACCAGCCCCAGCATTTT
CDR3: CASALRIPTGEDQPQHF

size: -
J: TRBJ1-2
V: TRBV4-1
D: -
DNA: TGCGCCAGCAGCCAAGCTACTACAGACTATGGCTACACCTTC
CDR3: CASSQATTDYGYTF

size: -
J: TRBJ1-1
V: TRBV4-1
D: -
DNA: TGCGCCAGCAGCCAAGATGTCCGGCCCTTAGCCGTCGGAGCTTTCTTT
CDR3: CASSQDVRPLAVGAFF

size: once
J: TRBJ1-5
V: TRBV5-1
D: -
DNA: TGCGCCAGCAGCTTGGCAGGCGGAAGCAATCAGCCCCAGCATTTT
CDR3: CASSLAGGSNQPQHF

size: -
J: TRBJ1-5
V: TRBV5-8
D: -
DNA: TGTGCCAGCAGCCCCCGGGCCAGGGTTAGCAATCAGCCCCAGCATTTT
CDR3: CASSPRARVSNQPQHF

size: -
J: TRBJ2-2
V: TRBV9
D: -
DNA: TGTGCCAGCAGCGTAGAGTCTGACACCGGGGAGCTGTTTTTT
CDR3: CASSVESDTGELFF

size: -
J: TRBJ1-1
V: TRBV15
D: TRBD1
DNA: TGTGCCACCAGCACTAACAGGGGGCAGAGCACTGAAGCTTTCTTT
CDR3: CATSTNRGQSTEAFF

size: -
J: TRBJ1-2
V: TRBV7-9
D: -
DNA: TGTGCCAGCAGCTTTGGCGGGGGCGCAGGTGGCTACACCTTC
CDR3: CASSFGGGAGGYTF

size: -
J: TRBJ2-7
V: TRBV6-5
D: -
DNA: TGTGCCAGCAGTTACTCGGTGGCAAACTACGAGCAGTACTTC
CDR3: CASSYSVANYEQYF

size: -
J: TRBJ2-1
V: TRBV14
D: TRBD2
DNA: TGTGCTACAAACGGCAGGGAGGGACGCAATGAGCAGTTCTTC
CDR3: CATNGREGRNEQFF

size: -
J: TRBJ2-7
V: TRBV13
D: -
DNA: TGTGCCAGCAGCCCCGGGACAACCCCGGGGGAGCAGTACTTC
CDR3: CASSPGTTPGEQYF

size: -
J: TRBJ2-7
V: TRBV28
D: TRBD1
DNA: TGTGCCAGCAGTCCAACAGGGGTCCGGTCCTACTACGAGCAGTACTTC
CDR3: CASSPTGVRSYYEQYF

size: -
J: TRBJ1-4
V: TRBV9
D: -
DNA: TGTGCCAGCAGCGTAGCACAGGGTCCTAATGAAAAACTGTTTTTT
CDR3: CASSVAQGPNEKLFF